Listed here are 32 T cell receptor beta chains from one sample, sequenced in a study of regulatory T cells in long-lasting Graves disease. The time point denotes: persistent/refractory GD, antithyroid drugs over 5 years with positive TRAb. Extracted RNA from PBMCs served as the source of the TCR library. Relying on iRepertoire HTBI primers and Arm-PCR of CDR3 regions, the team built TCR beta libraries. TCRdb re-analysed the multiplex PCR reads in MiXCR, keeping a single row per CDR3 protein. This table holds hundreds of thousands of distinct CDR3 sequences, approximately 22% found once. This material consisted of peripheral blood mononuclear cells (PBMCs), taken when the disease was refractory, from a patient treated with antithyroid drugs. The source is a female donor with Graves disease.

Worth noting for this clonotype: A much bigger clone sits one base away, suggesting this may be a read error. This sequence joins TRBV28 and TRBJ1-5; possibly TRBD1 for D (5 bases). In germline, CDR1 is MDHEN, CDR2 SYDVKM. V was clipped by 2 bases and J by 5 bases, with 16 bases between them. The CDR3 contains 16 residues. This CDR3 reads CASSLPHRFHDQPQHF. CDR3 DNA: TGTGCCAGCAGTTTACCCCACAGGTTTCACGATCAGCCCCAGCATTTT.

This clonotype appeared once. The V gene is TRBV6-1, the J gene TRBJ2-3, with D hard to call. The germline V gene encodes CDR1 MNHNS and CDR2 SASEGT. The V end was cut by 10 bases, the J end by 1 base, with 18 bases between. The CDR3 runs 15 residues. The CDR3 is CATAPKGYGTDTQYF. The CDR3 DNA follows: TGTGCCACCGCACCAAAGGGCTACGGCACAGATACGCAGTATTTT.

The chain joins TRBV30 to TRBJ1-2, with 10 bases identical to TRBD1. Germline CDR1 and CDR2: GTSNPN and SVGIG (reference sequence). V lost 2 bases to trimming and J lost 4 bases; unmatched junction nucleotides: 10. This CDR3 comprises 16 residues. The CDR3 DNA follows: TGTGCCTGGAGTCCCTGGGGGGACAGGGGTCTCTATGGCTACACCTTC. Protein: CAWSPWGDRGLYGYTF.

This CDR3 reads CASSLWGGNTDTQYF. As DNA, the CDR3 is TGTGCCAGCAGTTTGTGGGGGGGAAACACAGATACGCAGTATTTT. The rearrangement links TRBV12-3 or TRBV12-4 to TRBJ2-3, with 7 bases identical to TRBD2. The length of the CDR3 is 15 residues. V shed 3 bases and J 2 bases; nucleotides not matched to a gene: 5.

This clonotype occurred a few times. The genes are TRBV11-2 and TRBJ2-1; tentative D call: TRBD2 (5 bases). This CDR3 spans 16 amino acids. CDR1 is SGHAT and CDR2 is FQNNGV in the germline V gene. With 2 bases removed from V and 4 bases from J, the gap between germline ends came to 15 bases. Here the CDR3 reads CASSLRLASTYNEQFF. The CDR3 region has the DNA TGTGCCAGCAGCTTAAGGTTAGCGTCAACTTACAATGAGCAGTTCTTC.

This clonotype came up a few times. This chain connects TRBV3-1 to TRBJ2-5; D uncertain. V shed 3 bases and J shed 1 base, with 6 bases lying between them. The CDR3 has 13 amino acids. Per the germline V gene, CDR1 is LGHDT and CDR2 is YNNKEL (reference sequence). CDR3 in amino acids: CASSHHFQETQYF. Written as DNA, the CDR3 is TGTGCCAGCAGCCATCACTTCCAAGAGACCCAGTACTTC.

There are a few counts of this clonotype. This chain joins TRBV2 and TRBJ1-5, with D possibly TRBD1 on 5 matching bases. Trimming took off 10 bases at V and 7 bases at J, with 14 bases between the two ends. CDR1 and CDR2 from the germline V gene are SNHLY and FYNNEI. The CDR3 has 12 amino acids. This CDR3 is CATTGTGQPQHF. The CDR3 DNA reads as TGTGCCACCACAGGCACCGGACAGCCCCAGCATTTT. The variable domain in full, with the rest retrieved from reference TRBV2 and TRBJ1-5, is EPEVTQTPSHQVTQMGQEVILRCVPISNHLYFYWYRQILGQKVEFLVSFYNNEISEKSEIFDDQFSVERPDGSNFTLKIRSTKLEDSAMYFCATTGTGQPQHFGDGTRLSIL.

This clonotype showed up just a few times. This chain joins TRBV6-1 and TRBJ2-4; D is unclear. The CDR3 consists of 12 residues. V dropped 6 bases and J dropped 3 bases, with 6 bases sitting between them. Germline V gene data show CDR1 as MNHNS and CDR2 as SASEGT. The CDR3, as DNA: TGTGCCAGCAGCGGCAACAAAAACATTCAGTACTTC. Translated, it gives CASSGNKNIQYF.

This clonotype was observed a few times. This sequence joins TRBV5-1 and TRBJ2-5, with D hard to call. The CDR3 totals 13 residues. Trimming removed 1 base from V and 5 bases from J, with 9 bases in between. CDR1 SGHRS and CDR2 YFSETQ come from the germline V gene. The CDR3 region is CASSLMWMETQYF. In DNA, the CDR3 is TGCGCCAGCAGCTTGATGTGGATGGAGACCCAGTACTTC.

This clonotype was found many times. The genes are TRBV29-1 and TRBJ2-7; no firm D call. Per the germline V gene, CDR1 is SQVTM and CDR2 is ANQGSEA. This CDR3 is built from 11 residues. Trimming shortened V by 7 bases and J by 2 bases, and 9 bases separated the two germline ends. DNA for the CDR3: TGCAGCGCCGGGTCCCCCTACGAGCAGTACTTC. Protein product: CSAGSPYEQYF.

The rearrangement links TRBV5-4 to TRBJ1-1, with D possibly being TRBD1 (6 bases). The length of the CDR3 is 14 residues. The V gene's germline CDR1 is SGHNT and CDR2 YYREEE (reference sequence). The V end was cut by 0 bases, the J end by 4 bases, with 10 bases between. The CDR3 DNA sequence: TGTGCCAGCAGCTTGGACAGGGTGGCCACTGAAGCTTTCTTT. It is translated as CASSLDRVATEAFF.

This clonotype appeared a few times. The chain uses TRBV11-2 and TRBJ1-2; D is unresolved. This CDR3 region has 15 residues. Germline V gene data show CDR1 as SGHAT and CDR2 as FQNNGV. Deletions cut 8 bases from V and 3 bases from J, with 19 bases between. The CDR3 DNA reads TGTGCCAGCTCACCCCAGACGGAACTCGACTATGGCTACACCTTC. Residues: CASSPQTELDYGYTF.

This clonotype was observed once. A single base separates this from a much larger clone, so it may be a read error. The chain recombines TRBV28 with TRBJ2-6, with TRBD2 matching 7 bases. The CDR3 contains 18 residues. Germline V CDR1 and CDR2: MDHEN, SYDVKM. With 6 bases clipped from V and 2 bases from J, the junction kept 13 bases outside the gene matches. The CDR3 is CASSPGGSLSTGANVLTF. In nucleotides, the CDR3 is TGTGCCAGCAGCCCTGGCGGGAGCCTCTCCACTGGGGCCAACGTCCTGACTTTC.

There are many counts of this clonotype. V is TRBV10-3 and J is TRBJ1-1; tentatively, D is TRBD1 (5 bases). This CDR3 spans 14 amino acids. Germline V lookup: CDR1 ENHRY, CDR2 SYGVKD. V was shortened by 8 bases and J by 3 bases, with 16 bases between the two germline ends. Written as DNA, the CDR3 is TGTGCCATCCGTTGGGACGTCAAGGACACTGAAGCTTTCTTT. It yields the protein CAIRWDVKDTEAFF.

This clonotype was observed at least ten times. This chain connects TRBV12-3 or TRBV12-4 to TRBJ2-7; 8 positions match TRBD2. The CDR3 is made up of 13 amino acids. Germline trimming cut 6 bases from V and 7 bases from J; bases unmatched to any gene: 8. In nucleotides, the CDR3 is TGTGCCAGCAGATCGGGAGGGTCCGCGGAGCAGTACTTC. It encodes CASRSGGSAEQYF.

J is TRBJ1-5 and V is TRBV6-1, with TRBD1 as a possible D gene (6 bases). V gave up 6 bases and J gave up 0 bases, with 21 bases separating them. The CDR3 length is 18 residues. Per germline, CDR1 MNHNS and CDR2 SASEGT. The CDR3 DNA reads TGTGCCAGCAGGAAATATAGGGACACACTTTTTAGCAATCAGCCCCAGCATTTT. It codes for CASRKYRDTLFSNQPQHF.

The rearrangement links TRBV19 to TRBJ1-5; a weak D match, TRBD1 (5 bases). This CDR3 region has 16 residues. V was shortened by 8 bases and J by 0 bases, with 17 bases between the two germline ends. Per germline, CDR1 LNHDA and CDR2 SQIVND (reference sequence). CDR3 sequence: CASGAAPWASNQPQHF. The CDR3, as DNA: TGTGCCAGTGGGGCAGCACCTTGGGCTAGCAATCAGCCCCAGCATTTT.

Concerning this clonotype itself: A single base separates this from a much larger clone, so it may be a read error. The V call is TRBV27, the J call TRBJ2-7; D is perhaps TRBD1 or TRBD2 (6 bases each). The V and J ends lost 4 bases and 6 bases respectively, with 16 bases between them. The CDR3 loop spans 14 amino acids. In germline, CDR1 is MNHEY, CDR2 SMNVEV (reference sequence). This CDR3 reads CASSSSGEVLEQYF. As DNA, the CDR3 is TGTGCCAGCAGTTCTTCAGGGGAGGTTCTCGAGCAGTACTTC.

This clonotype was recorded many times. The genes are TRBV28 and TRBJ2-5, with TRBD2 matching 8 bases. This CDR3 has 16 residues. The V segment lost 7 bases and the J segment 1 base; nucleotides outside the gene matches: 11. CDR1 MDHEN and CDR2 SYDVKM come from the germline V gene. The CDR3 DNA reads TGTGCCAGCACCCCCGTCGGGACTAGGGGCCAAGAGACCCAGTACTTC. Translation: CASTPVGTRGQETQYF.

There are many counts of this clonotype. The chain uses TRBV6-9 and TRBJ1-2; D is possibly TRBD1 (5 bases). The germline gives CDR1 MNHGY, CDR2 SVAAGI. Trimming shortened V by 4 bases and J by 2 bases, and 11 bases separated the two germline ends. The CDR3 sequence is 14 residues long. The CDR3 loop is CASSWDVKNYGYTF. The CDR3 coding sequence is TGTGCCAGCAGTTGGGACGTCAAGAACTATGGCTACACCTTC.

This clonotype appeared many times. The rearrangement uses TRBV28 and TRBJ1-5; D gene unclear. CDR1 MDHEN and CDR2 SYDVKM come from the germline V gene. The CDR3 extends over 10 amino acids. The CDR3 loop is CALGSKPQHF. CDR3 DNA sequence: TGTGCACTGGGTTCCAAGCCCCAGCATTTT.

This clonotype was counted at least ten times. V usage is TRBV29-1 and J usage is TRBJ1-2; D not certain. CDR1 is SQVTM and CDR2 is ANQGSEA in the germline V gene. This CDR3 spans 12 amino acids. V gave up 3 bases and J gave up 1 base, with 6 bases separating them. Here the CDR3 reads CSVDHGNYGYTF. The CDR3 DNA is TGCAGCGTTGATCATGGTAACTATGGCTACACCTTC.

This clonotype came up many times. The chain combines TRBV28 with TRBJ2-7; D possibly corresponds to TRBD1 (5 bases). The germline V and J ends were trimmed by 5 bases and 3 bases, with 20 bases remaining between them. Germline lookup yields CDR1 MDHEN and CDR2 SYDVKM. This CDR3 is built from 16 residues. The CDR3 is CASSPISSQGSYEQYF. The CDR3 DNA sequence: TGTGCCAGCAGTCCCATAAGCTCCCAGGGCAGCTACGAGCAGTACTTC.

This clonotype was seen just once. This chain links TRBV6-2 or TRBV6-3 with TRBJ1-5, with D tentatively TRBD1 (6 bases). The CDR3 extends over 18 amino acids. In germline, CDR1 is MNHEY, CDR2 SVGEGT. V shed 5 bases and J shed 0 bases, with 20 bases lying between them. CDR3 amino acids: CASSHKFRTDYSNQPQHF. The CDR3 DNA is TGTGCCAGCAGTCACAAATTCCGGACAGACTATAGCAATCAGCCCCAGCATTTT.

The chain carries TRBV7-9 and TRBJ1-2, with 12 bases that match TRBD1. V lost 3 bases and J lost 4; bases outside the gene matches: 9. Germline lookup yields CDR1 SEHNR and CDR2 FQNEAQ (reference sequence). The CDR3 sequence is 17 residues long. The CDR3 DNA reads TGTGCCAGCAGCTTGGGGGGACAGGGGGCGTACGCCTATGGCTACACCTTC. It is translated as CASSLGGQGAYAYGYTF.

This chain uses TRBV3-1 with TRBJ1-2, with D hard to call. V lost 0 bases and J 3 bases, leaving 8 bases between the germline ends. Germline lookup yields CDR1 LGHDT and CDR2 YNNKEL (reference sequence). The CDR3 runs to 14 residues. The DNA for the CDR3 is TGTGCCAGCAGCCAAGATTTCGGGTACTATGGCTACACCTTC. Translated: CASSQDFGYYGYTF.

The chain employs TRBV4-1 and TRBJ1-1; 7 bases align to TRBD1. Per germline, CDR1 MGHRA and CDR2 YSYEKL. The V and J ends lost 3 bases and 3 bases, in that order; junction bases with no gene match: 4. This CDR3 has 14 amino acids. CDR3 residues: CASSHRQGHTEAFF. The CDR3 DNA reads as TGCGCCAGCAGCCATAGACAGGGCCACACTGAAGCTTTCTTT.

This clonotype came up many times. J is TRBJ1-4 and V is TRBV18; the D is unclear. V was trimmed by 8 bases and J by 0 bases, leaving 10 bases between them. The CDR3 has 14 residues. Germline V CDR1 and CDR2: KGHSH, LQKENI. The CDR3 nucleotides are TGTGCCAGCCGTGTGGATTCAACTAATGAAAAACTGTTTTTT. Amino acids: CASRVDSTNEKLFF.

This clonotype was detected many times. The chain carries TRBV28 and TRBJ2-7; no definite D call. The length of the CDR3 is 13 residues. Germline CDR1 reads MDHEN; CDR2 reads SYDVKM. Trimming removed 5 bases at V and 9 bases at J, with 17 bases between. The CDR3 bases are TGTGCCAGCAGTAACTCAGTTGGGATTGGGCAGTACTTC. Protein sequence: CASSNSVGIGQYF.

This clonotype was detected many times. The V gene is TRBV10-3, the J gene TRBJ1-1; tentative D call: TRBD1 (6 bases). The V gene lost 6 bases and the J gene lost 2 bases, with 10 bases spanning the gap. The CDR3 consists of 13 residues. CDR1 is ENHRY, CDR2 SYGVKD, per germline. In nucleotides, the CDR3 is TGTGCCATCAGCCGGACAGATAACACTGAAGCTTTCTTT. This sequence encodes CAISRTDNTEAFF.

V gene TRBV2 combines with J gene TRBJ2-7; 12 bases align to TRBD2. The CDR3 has 12 residues. Germline loops: CDR1 SNHLY, CDR2 FYNNEI. With 11 bases clipped from V and 7 bases from J, the junction kept 6 bases outside the gene matches. CDR3 bases: TGTGCCTCGACTAGCGGGAGCGGTGAGCAGTACTTC. This encodes CASTSGSGEQYF.

The chain uses TRBV19 and TRBJ1-1, with 9 bases that match TRBD1. Germline assignment: CDR1 LNHDA and CDR2 SQIVND (reference sequence). This CDR3 has 15 residues. CDR3 sequence (DNA): TGTGTTTCTACCGGGACAGGGCTTATCTACACTGAAGCTTTCTTT. It is translated as CVSTGTGLIYTEAFF.